The 13 T cell receptor beta chains below come from one sample, sequenced in a study of T cell changes during pregnancy in multiple sclerosis. This table comes from immunoSEQ multiplex PCR, and its TCRdb copy is limited to in-frame clones, with some not included. The table has more than 40,000 clones, approximately 92% seen once. The specimen comprised CD8+ T cells from peripheral blood mononuclear cells, sampled after pregnancy. The receptors originated from a female donor with multiple sclerosis, enrolled in a pregnancy study.

The V call is TRBV7-6, the J call TRBJ2-7; D unresolved. Trimming left V 3 bases short and J 5 bases short, with 14 bases between. Germline assignment: CDR1 SGHVS and CDR2 FNYEAQ. The CDR3 runs to 14 residues. The CDR3 spells CASSLLAGSDEQYF. The CDR3 nucleotides read TGTGCCAGCAGCTTGTTGGCCGGGTCCGACGAGCAGTACTTC.

This chain joins TRBV2 and TRBJ1-2; 7 nucleotides line up with TRBD1. The CDR3 covers 15 residues. With 6 bases clipped from V and 2 bases from J, the junction kept 9 bases outside the gene matches. Germline CDR1 reads SNHLY; CDR2 reads FYNNEI. CDR3 region: CASRIGTAANYGYTF. The DNA of the CDR3 is TGTGCCAGCAGGATCGGGACAGCGGCAAACTATGGCTACACCTTC.

This clone has just one count. CDR3 loop: CASSLYNSRNEQYF. DNA of the CDR3: TGTGCCAGCAGCTTATATAACAGTAGAAACGAGCAGTACTTC. This chain links TRBV7-6 with TRBJ2-7; D gene uncertain. CDR1 is SGHVS, CDR2 FNYEAQ, per germline. Trimming stripped 2 bases from V and 5 bases from J, with 13 bases between. The CDR3 consists of 14 residues.

The chain is built from TRBV7-2 and TRBJ2-7, with 12 bases identical to TRBD2. Germline CDR1 is SGHTA and CDR2 is FQGNSA. Trimming cost V 2 bases and J 5 bases; bases outside gene matches: 4. CDR3 length: 15 residues. CDR3 amino acids: CASSLLAGGLNEQYF. The DNA for the CDR3 is TGTGCCAGCAGCTTACTAGCGGGGGGGCTCAACGAGCAGTACTTC.

The CDR3 loop is CASSVDNWARETQYF. The CDR3 DNA sequence: TGTGCCAGCAGCGTAGATAACTGGGCCAGAGAGACCCAGTACTTC. V gene TRBV9 combines with J gene TRBJ2-5; the D is unclear. V was pared by 0 bases and J by 4 bases, with 13 bases between. From germline, CDR1 is SGDLS and CDR2 YYNGEE. The CDR3 is made up of 15 amino acids. The full variable domain, completed using reference TRBV9 and TRBJ2-5, is DSGVTQTPKHLITATGQRVTLRCSPRSGDLSVYWYQQSLDQGLQFLIQYYNGEERAKGNILERFSAQQFPDLHSELNLSSLELGDSALYFCASSVDNWARETQYFGPGTRLLVL.

The CDR3 region is CASSYEANYGYTF. The CDR3 coding sequence is TGTGCCAGCAGTTACGAGGCTAACTATGGCTACACCTTC. J is TRBJ1-2 and V is TRBV6-5; no firm D call. V lost 2 bases, J lost 0 bases, and 4 bases lay in between. CDR1 MNHEY and CDR2 SVGAGI come from the germline V gene. This CDR3 spans 13 amino acids.

This rearrangement joins TRBV7-9 to TRBJ2-7; 9 positions agree with TRBD2. Germline loops: CDR1 SEHNR, CDR2 FQNEAQ (reference sequence). The CDR3 runs to 14 residues. The V segment lost 5 bases and the J segment 0 bases; nucleotides outside the gene matches: 2. The CDR3, as DNA: TGTGCCAGCAGCACTAGCGGGCACTCCTACGAGCAGTACTTC. Encoded protein: CASSTSGHSYEQYF.

The chain recombines TRBV4-2 with TRBJ1-1, with no clear D. The CDR3 has 14 amino acids. Trimming removed 3 bases at V and 2 bases at J, with 10 bases between. From germline, CDR1 is LGHNA and CDR2 YNFKEQ. The CDR3, as DNA: TGTGCCAGCAGCCAGGGAGGGCAAAACACTGAAGCTTTCTTT. Its protein is CASSQGGQNTEAFF.

The chain recombines TRBV27 with TRBJ1-1; tentative D call: TRBD1 (6 bases). V was pared by 6 bases and J by 1 base, with 12 bases between. The germline V gene encodes CDR1 MNHEY and CDR2 SMNVEV (reference sequence). This CDR3 region has 14 residues. The CDR3 is CASRTTGKNTEAFF. DNA of the CDR3: TGTGCCAGCAGGACCACAGGGAAGAACACTGAAGCTTTCTTT.

As DNA, the CDR3 is TGTGCCAGCAGCTCGGGACTAGGTTTTGGGAATGAGCAGTTCTTC. Protein product: CASSSGLGFGNEQFF. V is TRBV7-3 and J is TRBJ2-1, with 8 positions matching TRBD2. The trim removed 4 bases at V and 7 bases at J, leaving 9 bases unmatched. This CDR3 is built from 15 residues. CDR1 SGHTA and CDR2 FQGTGA come from the germline V gene.

DNA of the CDR3: TGTGCCAGCAGCCAAGAGGAACGACGGGGCTCCTACAATGAGCAGTTCTTC. Its protein is CASSQEERRGSYNEQFF. The gene calls are TRBV4-2 and TRBJ2-1, with a weak D call TRBD2 (5 bases). V was cut by 0 bases and J by 0 bases, with 12 bases left in between. The CDR3 runs to 17 residues. CDR1 is LGHNA and CDR2 is YNFKEQ in the germline V gene.

The chain joins TRBV9 to TRBJ1-6; perhaps TRBD1 as D (5 bases). V dropped 0 bases and J dropped 6 bases, with 10 bases sitting between them. Per the germline V gene, CDR1 is SGDLS and CDR2 is YYNGEE. CDR3 length equals 15 residues. DNA of the CDR3: TGTGCCAGCAGCGTAGACGCGGGGGTTAATTCACCCCTCCACTTT. Protein: CASSVDAGVNSPLHF.

The J gene is TRBJ2-2, the V gene TRBV6-4; 8 nucleotides align to TRBD1. Losses at the gene ends were 2 bases for V and 3 bases for J; bases not matched to a gene: 5. The germline CDR1 and CDR2 sequences are MRHNA and SNTAGT. This CDR3 has 16 residues. The DNA for the CDR3 is TGTGCCAGCAGTGACAGGGAGACAGGGGACACCGGGGAGCTGTTTTTT. This encodes CASSDRETGDTGELFF.